The 18 T cell receptor beta chains in this list originate from one sample, sequenced in a study of T cell repertoires in aging, cancer and after chemotherapy. TCR beta rearrangements were amplified from peripheral blood genomic DNA. Multiplex touch-down PCR with TRB-A/B primers amplified rearranged V-D-J TRB sequences. TCRdb reanalysed the multiplex PCR reads using MiXCR and keeps one entry per CDR3 protein. The sample has 9,400 or so distinct CDR3 sequences, 39% seen once. Source material: blood. Source of these receptors: a human donor in good health.

There are a few counts of this clonotype. The J gene is TRBJ1-1, the V gene TRBV13; 8 positions agree with TRBD1. Germline CDR1 is PRHDT and CDR2 is FYEKMQ (reference sequence). V was clipped by 10 bases and J by 1 base; unmatched bases: 2. The CDR3 has 12 residues. DNA for the CDR3: TGTGCCACTGGGACAGGGAACACTGAAGCTTTCTTT. Its protein product is CATGTGNTEAFF. Full variable domain (remainder filled in from reference TRBV13 and TRBJ1-1): AAGVIQSPRHLIKEKRETATLKCYPIPRHDTVYWYQQGPGQDPQFLISFYEKMQSDKGSIPDRFSAQQFSDYHSELNMSSLELGDSALYFCATGTGNTEAFFGQGTRLTVV.

The V call is TRBV19, the J call TRBJ1-6; D not resolved. The CDR3 sequence is 12 residues long. Per germline, CDR1 LNHDA and CDR2 SQIVND (reference sequence). Trimming stripped 1 base from V and 10 bases from J, with 5 bases between. The CDR3 DNA sequence: TGTGCCAGTAGTATAGGGACCTCACCCCTCCACTTT. Its translation is CASSIGTSPLHF.

The CDR3 bases are TGCAGCGTTGGTGGGGGGTGGGGGATGAACACTGAAGCTTTCTTT. Translation: CSVGGGWGMNTEAFF. J is TRBJ1-1 and V is TRBV29-1; the D gene is possibly TRBD1 (5 bases). This CDR3 is built from 15 residues. Trimming cost V 4 bases and J 0 bases, with 15 bases left between them. Germline V lookup: CDR1 SQVTM, CDR2 ANQGSEA. The entire variable domain, with the rest obtained from reference TRBV29-1 and TRBJ1-1, is as follows: SAVISQKPSRDICQRGTSLTIQCQVDSQVTMMFWYRQQPGQSLTLIATANQGSEATYESGFVIDKFPISRPNLTFSTLTVSNMSPEDSSIYLCSVGGGWGMNTEAFFGQGTRLTVV.

This clonotype is large in the sample. The J gene is TRBJ1-3, the V gene TRBV6-5, with D perhaps matching TRBD1 (5 bases). V shed 6 bases and J shed 6 bases, with 18 bases lying between them. In germline, CDR1 is MNHEY, CDR2 SVGAGI. The length of the CDR3 is 15 residues. CDR3 DNA: TGTGCCAGCAGCCCATGGCCGGGGGGACCAAACACCATATATTTT. Protein product: CASSPWPGGPNTIYF.

This clonotype is a singleton in its sample. The rearrangement joins TRBV27 to TRBJ2-1, with 8 bases lining up with TRBD2. The ends lost 5 bases at V and 2 bases at J; junction bases unmatched: 8. Germline loops: CDR1 MNHEY, CDR2 SMNVEV (reference sequence). The CDR3 has 16 amino acids. Here the CDR3 DNA reads TGTGCCAGCAGTCTCACAGAAGCGGGGGCCTACAATGAGCAGTTCTTC. This translates into CASSLTEAGAYNEQFF.

The V and J genes are TRBV27 and TRBJ1-4, with D unclear. Germline CDR1 reads MNHEY; CDR2 reads SMNVEV (reference sequence). V lost 0 bases, J lost 3 bases, and 8 bases lay in between. This CDR3 region has 15 residues. CDR3 in DNA: TGTGCCAGCAGTTTATCTGCCAGAGCTAATGAAAAACTGTTTTTT. It codes for CASSLSARANEKLFF.

This clonotype occurred a few times. V is TRBV15 and J is TRBJ2-3; TRBD1 matches 10 bases. Trimming took 5 bases from V and 1 from J; bases not matched to a gene: 3. The length of the CDR3 is 15 residues. Germline V gives CDR1 LNHNV, CDR2 YYDKDF (reference sequence). The CDR3 nucleotides read TGTGCCACCAGCTGGACAGGGGGTGGCACAGATACGCAGTATTTT. Protein product: CATSWTGGGTDTQYF.

This sequence joins TRBV11-1 and TRBJ2-5, with TRBD2 matching over 9 bases. V lost 1 base, J lost 2 bases, and 5 bases stayed unmatched. Per the germline V gene, CDR1 is SGHAT and CDR2 is FQDESV (reference sequence). CDR3 length: 16 amino acids. CDR3 coding DNA: TGTGCCAGCAGCTTAGATTTGAGCGGGAGGCAAGAGACCCAGTACTTC. This sequence encodes CASSLDLSGRQETQYF. Supplemented by reference TRBV11-1 and TRBJ2-5, the full variable domain reads EAEVAQSPRYKITEKSQAVAFWCDPISGHATLYWYRQILGQGPELLVQFQDESVVDDSQLPKDRFSAERLKGVDSTLKIQPAELGDSAMYLCASSLDLSGRQETQYFGPGTRLLVL.

The chain combines TRBV7-9 with TRBJ2-1; possible D gene TRBD2, 7 bases. Deletions cut 3 bases from V and 8 bases from J, with 14 bases between. Per the germline V gene, CDR1 is SEHNR and CDR2 is FQNEAQ (reference sequence). The CDR3 consists of 14 residues. The CDR3 protein is CASSFAGARDEQFF. CDR3 nucleotides: TGTGCCAGCAGCTTTGCGGGGGCTAGGGATGAGCAGTTCTTC.

This clonotype was picked up a small number of times. The chain links TRBV11-3 to TRBJ2-5, with 13 bases aligning to TRBD2. This CDR3 is 17 amino acids long. Losses at the gene ends were 5 bases for V and 4 bases for J; bases not matched to a gene: 10. Germline CDR1 is SGHNT and CDR2 is YENEEA. The DNA of the CDR3 is TGTGCCAGCAGCCAACCCACTAGCGGGGGGGCCGGAGAGACCCAGTACTTC. Its protein is CASSQPTSGGAGETQYF.

In this sample, this clonotype is medium-sized. V usage is TRBV29-1 and J usage is TRBJ1-1; no clear D. The germline CDR1 and CDR2 sequences are SQVTM and ANQGSEA. The CDR3 runs to 13 residues. V lost 3 bases and J lost 2, with 10 bases in between. The CDR3 bases are TGCAGCGTTGATCGGGCGGTTAACACTGAAGCTTTCTTT. Translation gives CSVDRAVNTEAFF.

The chain combines TRBV27 with TRBJ2-3; TRBD2 might be the D (5 bases). The germline CDR1 and CDR2 sequences are MNHEY and SMNVEV (reference sequence). The CDR3 is made up of 14 amino acids. Trimming pared 5 bases from V and 6 bases from J, leaving 15 bases between. The CDR3 region has the DNA TGTGCCAGCAGTCCGCCGAGCAGAGGGGATACGCAGTATTTT. Translation: CASSPPSRGDTQYF.

In this sample, this clonotype turned up a few times. The rearrangement uses TRBV18 and TRBJ2-7; D possibly uses TRBD1 or TRBD2 (5 bases each). CDR3 length: 14 amino acids. Trimming removed 6 bases from V and 3 bases from J, with 15 bases in between. Germline-derived CDR1 and CDR2 are KGHSH and LQKENI. As DNA, the CDR3 is TGTGCCAGCTCTCCCCGGGACGCTAACTACGAGCAGTACTTC. This encodes CASSPRDANYEQYF.

This chain connects TRBV6-5 to TRBJ1-5; D perhaps matches TRBD1 (6 bases). The CDR3 loop spans 12 amino acids. The ends were cut back, 6 bases at V and 7 bases at J, with 10 bases in the middle. In germline, CDR1 is MNHEY, CDR2 SVGAGI. The CDR3 reads CASRQGLQPQHF. The DNA of the CDR3 is TGTGCCAGCAGACAGGGTTTGCAGCCCCAGCATTTT.

This clonotype was detected only a few times. The chain employs TRBV13 and TRBJ1-1; TRBD1 agrees at 9 bases. V was pared by 5 bases and J by 3 bases, with 7 bases of the junction left unmatched. Per germline, CDR1 PRHDT and CDR2 FYEKMQ (reference sequence). The CDR3 is made up of 15 amino acids. The CDR3 spells CASSTPGQGYTEAFF. The CDR3 nucleotides are TGTGCCAGCAGCACCCCGGGACAGGGCTACACTGAAGCTTTCTTT.

The rearrangement joins TRBV5-4 to TRBJ2-3, with TRBD1 as a possible D gene (5 bases). CDR1 SGHNT and CDR2 YYREEE come from the germline V gene (reference sequence). The V end was cut by 4 bases, the J end by 8 bases, with 11 bases between. The CDR3 is 12 amino acids. CDR3 region: CASSTGAGTQYF. The DNA for the CDR3 is TGTGCCAGCAGCACTGGGGCAGGTACGCAGTATTTT.

This clonotype is labeled medium-sized (0.01 to 0.1%). The chain has TRBV29-1 and TRBJ2-5; TRBD2 matches 8 bases. The CDR3 has 13 amino acids. CDR1 is SQVTM, CDR2 ANQGSEA, per germline. The ends lost 8 bases at V and 5 bases at J; junction bases unmatched: 10. The CDR3 loop reads CSMGLGGSETQYF. CDR3 nucleotides: TGCAGCATGGGACTAGGGGGGAGCGAGACCCAGTACTTC.

Written as DNA, the CDR3 is TGTGCCGTTAGCCGAGCCTACGAGCAGTACTTC. Its protein product is CAVSRAYEQYF. The gene calls are TRBV6-6 and TRBJ2-7; no definite D call. Trimming left V 11 bases short and J 2 bases short, with 10 bases between. Germline values: CDR1 MNHNY, CDR2 SVGAGI (reference sequence). This CDR3 has 11 amino acids.